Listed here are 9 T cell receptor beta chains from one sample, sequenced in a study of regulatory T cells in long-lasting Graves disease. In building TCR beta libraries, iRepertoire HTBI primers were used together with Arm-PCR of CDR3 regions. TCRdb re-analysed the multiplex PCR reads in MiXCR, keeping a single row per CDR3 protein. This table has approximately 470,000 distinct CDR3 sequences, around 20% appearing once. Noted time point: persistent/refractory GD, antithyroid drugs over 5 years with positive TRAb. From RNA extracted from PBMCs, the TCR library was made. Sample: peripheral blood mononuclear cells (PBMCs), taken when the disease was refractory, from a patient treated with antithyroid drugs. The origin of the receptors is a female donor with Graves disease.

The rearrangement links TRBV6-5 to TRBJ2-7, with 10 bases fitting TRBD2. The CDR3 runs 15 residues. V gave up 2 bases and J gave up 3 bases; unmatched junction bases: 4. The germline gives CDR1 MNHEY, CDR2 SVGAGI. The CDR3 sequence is CASSYASGSLYEQYF. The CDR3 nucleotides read TGTGCCAGCAGTTACGCTAGCGGGAGCCTCTACGAGCAGTACTTC.

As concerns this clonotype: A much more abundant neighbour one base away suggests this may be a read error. The DNA of the CDR3 is TGTGCCAGCAGCCAAGGGGCCTTGAACACCGGGGAGCTGTTTTTT. It is translated as CASSQGALNTGELFF. This sequence joins TRBV3-1 and TRBJ2-2; the D is unclear. The CDR3 has 15 residues. V lost 1 base and J 1 base, leaving 7 bases between the germline ends. Per the germline V gene, CDR1 is LGHDT and CDR2 is YNNKEL (reference sequence). The whole variable domain, remainder taken from reference TRBV3-1 and TRBJ2-2, is DTAVSQTPKYLVTQMGNDKSIKCEQNLGHDTMYWYKQDSKKFLKIMFSYNNKELIINETVPNRFSPKSPDKAHLNLHINSLELGDSAVYFCASSQGALNTGELFFGEGSRLTVL.

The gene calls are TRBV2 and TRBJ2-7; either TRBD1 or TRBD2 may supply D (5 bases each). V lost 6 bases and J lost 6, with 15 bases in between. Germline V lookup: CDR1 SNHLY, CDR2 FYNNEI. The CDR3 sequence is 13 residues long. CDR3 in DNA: TGTGCCAGCAGGCGACCCCCGGGGCCCGAGCAGTACTTC. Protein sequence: CASRRPPGPEQYF.

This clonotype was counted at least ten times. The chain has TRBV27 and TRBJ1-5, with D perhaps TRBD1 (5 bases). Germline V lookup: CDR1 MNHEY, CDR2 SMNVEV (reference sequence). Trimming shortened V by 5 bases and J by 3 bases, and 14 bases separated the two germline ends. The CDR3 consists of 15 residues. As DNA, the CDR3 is TGTGCCAGCAGTCCGTTTGGGGGATCCAATCAGCCCCAGCATTTT. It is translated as CASSPFGGSNQPQHF.

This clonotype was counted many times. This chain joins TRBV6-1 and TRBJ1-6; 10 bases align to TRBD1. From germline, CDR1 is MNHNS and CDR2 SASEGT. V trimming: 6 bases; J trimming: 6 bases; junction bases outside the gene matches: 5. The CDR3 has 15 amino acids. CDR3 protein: CASRDRGMFNSPLHF. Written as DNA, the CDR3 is TGTGCCAGCAGGGACAGGGGGATGTTTAATTCACCCCTCCACTTT.

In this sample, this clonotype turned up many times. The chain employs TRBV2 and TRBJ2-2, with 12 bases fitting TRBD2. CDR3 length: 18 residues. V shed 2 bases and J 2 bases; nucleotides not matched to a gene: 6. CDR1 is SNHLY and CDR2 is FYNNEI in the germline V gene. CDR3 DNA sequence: TGTGCCAGCAGTGAACGGGCTAGCGGGAGGGTCAACACCGGGGAGCTGTTTTTT. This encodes CASSERASGRVNTGELFF.

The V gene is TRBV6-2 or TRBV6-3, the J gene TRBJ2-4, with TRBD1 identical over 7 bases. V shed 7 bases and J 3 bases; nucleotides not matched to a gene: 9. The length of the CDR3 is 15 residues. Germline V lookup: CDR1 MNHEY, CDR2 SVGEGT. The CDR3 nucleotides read TGTGCCAGCACCCAAGGGGGCCACGGCAAAAACATTCAGTACTTC. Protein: CASTQGGHGKNIQYF.

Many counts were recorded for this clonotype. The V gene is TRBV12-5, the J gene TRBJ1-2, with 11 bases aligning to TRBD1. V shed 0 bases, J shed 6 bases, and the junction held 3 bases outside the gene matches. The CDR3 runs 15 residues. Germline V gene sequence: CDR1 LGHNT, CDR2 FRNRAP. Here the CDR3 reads CASGLVLGQGDGYTF. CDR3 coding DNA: TGTGCTAGTGGTTTGGTACTGGGACAGGGGGATGGCTACACCTTC.

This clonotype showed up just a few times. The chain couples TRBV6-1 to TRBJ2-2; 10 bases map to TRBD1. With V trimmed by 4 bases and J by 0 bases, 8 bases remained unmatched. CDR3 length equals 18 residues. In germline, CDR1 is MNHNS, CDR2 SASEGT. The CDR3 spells CASSVTGTGASNTGELFF. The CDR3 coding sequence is TGTGCCAGCAGTGTTACCGGGACAGGGGCATCGAACACCGGGGAGCTGTTTTTT.